The rows below give T cell receptor beta chains drawn from one sample of a study of blood T cell repertoires in COVID-19. The assay was immunoSEQ multiplex PCR, and TCRdb's table has in-frame clones only and misses some. The table has some 49,000 clones, 90% to 95% seen once; the top ten hold roughly 0.99%. Material: peripheral blood. These receptor sequences come from a man between 60 and 70 years old with COVID-19, enrolled during active disease. The CDR3 runs from the conserved cysteine through the conserved F or W. D genes are given only for firm matches. Clone size is stated in some rows and not others, as once, few, many or a class when expanded.

-,TRBV9,TRBJ1-2,-,CASTKGQITYGYTF,TGTGCCAGCACGAAGGGGCAGATTACCTATGGCTACACCTTC
few,TRBV25-1,TRBJ1-2,TRBD1,CASSETGGGNYGYTF,TGTGCCAGCAGTGAAACAGGGGGTGGAAACTATGGCTACACCTTC
-,TRBV9,TRBJ2-7,-,CASSVAGISYEQYF,TGTGCCAGCAGCGTAGCGGGTATTTCCTACGAGCAGTACTTC
-,TRBV9,TRBJ1-3,-,CASSPGAGNTIYF,TGTGCCAGCAGCCCAGGGGCGGGAAACACCATATATTTT
-,TRBV5-4,TRBJ2-7,TRBD1,CASSDTPRQGEDEQYF,TGTGCCAGCAGCGACACGCCCAGACAGGGAGAAGACGAGCAGTACTTC
-,TRBV25-1,TRBJ1-1,-,CASRDSPPTEAFF,TGTGCCAGCAGGGACAGCCCCCCAACTGAAGCTTTCTTT
-,TRBV12-3/TRBV12-4,TRBJ1-2,TRBD1,CASSQTGYYGYTF,TGTGCCAGCAGTCAGACAGGGTACTATGGCTACACCTTC
-,TRBV19,TRBJ2-7,-,CASSKQGYEQYF,TGTGCCAGTAGCAAACAGGGCTACGAGCAGTACTTC
few,TRBV5-5,TRBJ2-3,TRBD2,CASSPERGKTDTQYF,TGTGCCAGCAGCCCCGAGCGGGGGAAGACAGATACGCAGTATTTT
-,TRBV7-2,TRBJ1-4,TRBD1,CASGPAGGVREKLFF,TGTGCCAGTGGACCAGCAGGGGGCGTACGGGAAAAACTGTTTTTT
once,TRBV5-1,TRBJ2-3,-,CASSRYGGEASSTDTQYF,TGCGCCAGCAGCCGCTATGGCGGGGAAGCATCTAGCACAGATACGCAGTATTTT
-,TRBV28,TRBJ2-7,TRBD1,CASSLRNRQGDYEQYF,TGTGCCAGCAGTTTGCGGAACCGACAGGGAGACTACGAGCAGTACTTC
-,TRBV4-1,TRBJ1-2,TRBD1,CASSQGTGKYGYTF,TGCGCCAGCAGCCAAGGGACAGGGAAATATGGCTACACCTTC
-,TRBV11-2,TRBJ1-3,-,CASSFSGSGNTIYF,TGTGCCAGCAGCTTTAGTGGTTCTGGAAACACCATATATTTT
-,TRBV4-3,TRBJ2-1,-,CASSQDRRYNEQFF,TGCGCCAGCAGCCAAGATAGGAGGTACAATGAGCAGTTCTTC
-,TRBV5-4,TRBJ2-5,TRBD2,CASSLAGNQETQYF,TGTGCCAGCAGCTTAGCGGGGAACCAAGAGACCCAGTACTTC
once,TRBV19,TRBJ1-5,-,CASSGRGGYSNQPQHF,TGTGCCAGTAGTGGTCGGGGAGGCTATAGCAATCAGCCCCAGCATTTT
-,TRBV3-1/TRBV3-2,TRBJ2-7,TRBD2,CASSQDRLAGVGQYF,TGTGCCAGCAGCCAAGATCGGCTAGCGGGAGTTGGGCAGTACTTC
-,TRBV5-1,TRBJ2-3,TRBD2,CASSLVPSGGTDTQYF,TGCGCCAGCAGCTTGGTTCCTTCGGGGGGTACAGATACGCAGTATTTT
-,TRBV7-2,TRBJ1-2,TRBD1,CASSLTTGSNYGYTF,TGTGCCAGCAGCTTGACGACAGGGTCTAACTATGGCTACACCTTC
-,TRBV7-2,TRBJ2-1,TRBD2,CASRISGGAPYNEQFF,TGTGCCAGCAGAATTAGCGGGGGGGCCCCCTACAATGAGCAGTTCTTC
-,TRBV6-5,TRBJ2-7,-,CASTVDTPPYEQYF,TGTGCCAGCACCGTGGACACGCCGCCCTACGAGCAGTACTTC
-,TRBV4-3,TRBJ2-1,-,CASSRDFSYNEQFF,TGCGCCAGCAGCCGGGACTTTTCCTACAATGAGCAGTTCTTC
-,TRBV4-2,TRBJ1-2,-,CASSQDPGTGRGYTF,TGTGCCAGCAGCCAAGATCCCGGTACAGGGCGAGGCTACACCTTC